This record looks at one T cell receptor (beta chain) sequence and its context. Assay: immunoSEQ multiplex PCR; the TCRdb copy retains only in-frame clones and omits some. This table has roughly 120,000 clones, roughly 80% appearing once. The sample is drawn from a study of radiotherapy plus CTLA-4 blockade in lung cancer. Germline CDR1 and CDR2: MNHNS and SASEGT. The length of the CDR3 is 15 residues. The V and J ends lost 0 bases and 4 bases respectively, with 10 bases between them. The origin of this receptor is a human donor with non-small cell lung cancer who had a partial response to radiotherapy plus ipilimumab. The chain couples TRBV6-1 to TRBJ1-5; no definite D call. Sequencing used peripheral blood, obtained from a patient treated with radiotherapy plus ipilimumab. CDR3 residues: CASSEALGSNQPQHF. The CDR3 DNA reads TGTGCCAGCAGTGAAGCGTTGGGGAGTAATCAGCCCCAGCATTTT.